This is a list of T cell receptor beta chains from one sample in a study of blood T cell repertoires in COVID-19. The protocol was immunoSEQ multiplex PCR, while the TCRdb copy is restricted to in-frame clones and leaves out a portion. The sample gives 150,000 to 200,000 clones, over 80% of which show up once; roughly 4.8% is in the top ten. Sequences were obtained from peripheral blood. The receptors shown here come from a woman between 45 and 60 years old with acute or convalescent COVID-19. The CDR3 runs from the conserved cysteine through the conserved F or W. D genes are given only for firm matches. Where a row states a size, it is once, few, many or the class of an expanded clone; other rows omit it.

CDR3 DNA: TGTGCCAGCAGTTCCTTGATGACAGGGGACTCTGGAAACACCATATATTTT; CDR3 protein: CASSSLMTGDSGNTIYF; D gene: TRBD1; clone size: NA; J gene: TRBJ1-3; V gene: TRBV28
CDR3 DNA: TGTGCCAGCAGCTTAACTCCCCCCGTTTTGGGACAGGGGCTTGGGATAGGTAACTATGGCTACACCTTC; CDR3 protein: CASSLTPPVLGQGLGIGNYGYTF; D gene: TRBD1; clone size: NA; J gene: TRBJ1-2; V gene: TRBV7-3
CDR3 DNA: TGTGCCAGCAGTGAAGTTGACAGGCACGAAGCTTTCTTT; CDR3 protein: CASSEVDRHEAFF; D gene: NA; clone size: NA; J gene: TRBJ1-1; V gene: TRBV6-1
CDR3 DNA: TGTGCCAGTACAGGGGACTATGGCTACACCTTC; CDR3 protein: CASTGDYGYTF; D gene: NA; clone size: NA; J gene: TRBJ1-2; V gene: TRBV19
CDR3 DNA: TGTGCCAGCTCACCAGGTCCGGGACTAGCGGGAGGGAAGCAGTTCTTC; CDR3 protein: CASSPGPGLAGGKQFF; D gene: TRBD2; clone size: NA; J gene: TRBJ2-1; V gene: TRBV18
CDR3 DNA: TGTGCCAGCAGTGTTAGGAGAACTAATGAAAAACTGTTTTTT; CDR3 protein: CASSVRRTNEKLFF; D gene: NA; clone size: NA; J gene: TRBJ1-4; V gene: TRBV2
CDR3 DNA: TGTGCCAGCAGTTACTCGACTAGCGGGCTCGAGCAGTACTTC; CDR3 protein: CASSYSTSGLEQYF; D gene: TRBD2; clone size: NA; J gene: TRBJ2-7; V gene: TRBV6-2/TRBV6-3
CDR3 DNA: TGCGCCAGCAGCCAAGAAAGGGAGATGCACAATGAGCAGTTCTTC; CDR3 protein: CASSQEREMHNEQFF; D gene: NA; clone size: NA; J gene: TRBJ2-1; V gene: TRBV4-3
CDR3 DNA: TGTGCCAGCAGCCACTTAAATGTGGGGGAGCTGTTTTTT; CDR3 protein: CASSHLNVGELFF; D gene: NA; clone size: once; J gene: TRBJ2-2; V gene: TRBV3-1/TRBV3-2
CDR3 DNA: TGTGCCAGCAGTCTAAGGAGGTGGGGCAATGAGCAGTTCTTC; CDR3 protein: CASSLRRWGNEQFF; D gene: NA; clone size: NA; J gene: TRBJ2-1; V gene: TRBV6-5
CDR3 DNA: TGCGCCAGCAGCTTGGCGGCAGGGTGGCAAGCTGAAGCTTTCTTT; CDR3 protein: CASSLAAGWQAEAFF; D gene: NA; clone size: NA; J gene: TRBJ1-1; V gene: TRBV5-1
CDR3 DNA: TGCGCCAGCAGCCAAGGACAGGGTATGACTGAAGCTTTCTTT; CDR3 protein: CASSQGQGMTEAFF; D gene: TRBD1; clone size: NA; J gene: TRBJ1-1; V gene: TRBV4-3
CDR3 DNA: TGTGCCAGCAGCCATCAGACTAGGGTCGATGAGCAGTTCTTC; CDR3 protein: CASSHQTRVDEQFF; D gene: NA; clone size: NA; J gene: TRBJ2-1; V gene: TRBV3-1/TRBV3-2
CDR3 DNA: TGTGCCAGCAGTAATACAGGGGAAGCTTTCTTT; CDR3 protein: CASSNTGEAFF; D gene: NA; clone size: NA; J gene: TRBJ1-1; V gene: TRBV6-2/TRBV6-3
CDR3 DNA: TGTGCCAGCAGCCATCCCTTGGACTCCCAAGACGAAAAACTGTTTTTT; CDR3 protein: CASSHPLDSQDEKLFF; D gene: NA; clone size: NA; J gene: TRBJ1-4; V gene: TRBV3-1/TRBV3-2
CDR3 DNA: TGCGCCAGCAGCTCATGGAGCCTTAGCTCCTACAATGAGCAGTTCTTC; CDR3 protein: CASSSWSLSSYNEQFF; D gene: NA; clone size: NA; J gene: TRBJ2-1; V gene: TRBV5-1
CDR3 DNA: TGTGCCTGGAGGACCGGGACAGGGGATTCACCCCTCCACTTT; CDR3 protein: CAWRTGTGDSPLHF; D gene: TRBD1; clone size: NA; J gene: TRBJ1-6; V gene: TRBV30
CDR3 DNA: TGTGCCAGCAGCTATACAGGAAGCAATCAGCCCCAGCATTTT; CDR3 protein: CASSYTGSNQPQHF; D gene: NA; clone size: NA; J gene: TRBJ1-5; V gene: TRBV2
CDR3 DNA: TGTGCCAGCAGCTTACCGACAGGGACGGCCGGGGAGCTGTTTTTT; CDR3 protein: CASSLPTGTAGELFF; D gene: TRBD1; clone size: NA; J gene: TRBJ2-2; V gene: TRBV7-3
CDR3 DNA: TGCGCCAGCAGCCGAAGGGATGGGACAGCAACTAATGAAAAACTGTTTTTT; CDR3 protein: CASSRRDGTATNEKLFF; D gene: TRBD1; clone size: NA; J gene: TRBJ1-4; V gene: TRBV5-1
CDR3 DNA: TGTGCCAGCAGTTTAGTCGGGAGCGGGGAGCTGTTTTTT; CDR3 protein: CASSLVGSGELFF; D gene: NA; clone size: NA; J gene: TRBJ2-2; V gene: TRBV12-3/TRBV12-4
CDR3 DNA: TGTGCCACCAGTGATTCGAGGTATGGCTACACCTTC; CDR3 protein: CATSDSRYGYTF; D gene: NA; clone size: NA; J gene: TRBJ1-2; V gene: TRBV24-1
CDR3 DNA: TGCGCCAGCAGCTTTGACAGCCCCTACGAGCAGTACTTC; CDR3 protein: CASSFDSPYEQYF; D gene: NA; clone size: NA; J gene: TRBJ2-7; V gene: TRBV5-1
CDR3 DNA: TGTGCCAGCAGCTCGGACAGACGCGACGAGCAGTACTTC; CDR3 protein: CASSSDRRDEQYF; D gene: NA; clone size: NA; J gene: TRBJ2-7; V gene: TRBV5-8
CDR3 DNA: TGCGCCAGCAGCCAAGACCCAGGGACAGGGGGTTTCGAGAACACTGAAGCTTTCTTT; CDR3 protein: CASSQDPGTGGFENTEAFF; D gene: TRBD1; clone size: once; J gene: TRBJ1-1; V gene: TRBV4-1
CDR3 DNA: TGTGCCAGCAGCTCGAGAGCGGGGGTGGGATACGAGCAGTACTTC; CDR3 protein: CASSSRAGVGYEQYF; D gene: TRBD2; clone size: once; J gene: TRBJ2-7; V gene: TRBV7-8
CDR3 DNA: TGTGCCAGCAGCGTGGACAGGGAGAGTGAGCAGTACTTC; CDR3 protein: CASSVDRESEQYF; D gene: TRBD1; clone size: NA; J gene: TRBJ2-7; V gene: TRBV6-5
CDR3 DNA: TGTGCCAGCAGCCTTCGTAGCGACACCTACGAGCAGTACTTC; CDR3 protein: CASSLRSDTYEQYF; D gene: NA; clone size: NA; J gene: TRBJ2-7; V gene: TRBV7-9
CDR3 DNA: TGTGCCACCAGTGATTCTCGACAGGGAGTAGGAGGCTACACCTTC; CDR3 protein: CATSDSRQGVGGYTF; D gene: TRBD1; clone size: NA; J gene: TRBJ1-2; V gene: TRBV24-1
CDR3 DNA: TGTGCCAGCAGCTTGGCGGCAGGGGGCGCGGGAAACATTCAGTACTTC; CDR3 protein: CASSLAAGGAGNIQYF; D gene: TRBD1; clone size: NA; J gene: TRBJ2-4; V gene: TRBV5-4
CDR3 DNA: TGTGCCAGCAGCGTAGGAGGGACTAGCTCCTACAATGAGCAGTTCTTC; CDR3 protein: CASSVGGTSSYNEQFF; D gene: TRBD2; clone size: NA; J gene: TRBJ2-1; V gene: TRBV9
CDR3 DNA: TGTGCCACCAGCGCCAGGGGTTACGAGCAGTACTTC; CDR3 protein: CATSARGYEQYF; D gene: NA; clone size: NA; J gene: TRBJ2-7; V gene: TRBV15
CDR3 DNA: TGCGCCAGCAGCCTGGACAGGGGGAACACCATATATTTT; CDR3 protein: CASSLDRGNTIYF; D gene: TRBD1; clone size: NA; J gene: TRBJ1-3; V gene: TRBV5-1
CDR3 DNA: TGTGCCAGTAGCCTTAAAATCGCCAACGTCCTGACTTTC; CDR3 protein: CASSLKIANVLTF; D gene: NA; clone size: NA; J gene: TRBJ2-6; V gene: TRBV19
CDR3 DNA: TGTGCCAGCTCACCACGGACAGTTAGCACAGATACGCAGTATTTT; CDR3 protein: CASSPRTVSTDTQYF; D gene: NA; clone size: NA; J gene: TRBJ2-3; V gene: TRBV18
CDR3 DNA: TGTGCCAGCAGCCCTGGGGGGACCGGGGAGCTGTTTTTT; CDR3 protein: CASSPGGTGELFF; D gene: NA; clone size: NA; J gene: TRBJ2-2; V gene: TRBV9
CDR3 DNA: TGTGCCAGCAGCCTCGAGGCGACAGGCCCAAAAGCTTTCTTT; CDR3 protein: CASSLEATGPKAFF; D gene: NA; clone size: NA; J gene: TRBJ1-1; V gene: TRBV5-8
CDR3 DNA: TGTGCCAGCTCACCGGGGGCTGCTGATAATTCACCCCTCCACTTT; CDR3 protein: CASSPGAADNSPLHF; D gene: NA; clone size: NA; J gene: TRBJ1-6; V gene: TRBV18
CDR3 DNA: TGTGCCAGCAGGGATTCTAGTACAGAGACCCAGTACTTC; CDR3 protein: CASRDSSTETQYF; D gene: NA; clone size: NA; J gene: TRBJ2-5; V gene: TRBV27
CDR3 DNA: TGTGCCAGCAGCGTAGGTTGGGACAGGGGTACAGGGGGCTACACCTTC; CDR3 protein: CASSVGWDRGTGGYTF; D gene: TRBD1; clone size: few; J gene: TRBJ1-2; V gene: TRBV9
CDR3 DNA: TGTGCCTGGGGGGCTGGAGGGGCCGCCTTTTTCGGGGAGCTGTTTTTT; CDR3 protein: CAWGAGGAAFFGELFF; D gene: NA; clone size: NA; J gene: TRBJ2-2; V gene: TRBV30
CDR3 DNA: TGTGCCAGCAGTCGAACAGGGGCTCGAGGCTACACCTTC; CDR3 protein: CASSRTGARGYTF; D gene: TRBD1; clone size: NA; J gene: TRBJ1-2; V gene: TRBV28
CDR3 DNA: TGTGCCACCAGTGACCCAGGGGGCCCTAATGAAAAACTGTTTTTT; CDR3 protein: CATSDPGGPNEKLFF; D gene: TRBD1; clone size: NA; J gene: TRBJ1-4; V gene: TRBV24-1
CDR3 DNA: TGTGCCAGTAGTAGGGGCCCAGGAGTCAATCAGCCCCAGCATTTT; CDR3 protein: CASSRGPGVNQPQHF; D gene: NA; clone size: NA; J gene: TRBJ1-5; V gene: TRBV19
CDR3 DNA: TGTGCCTGGAGTGTGGGACAGGGACTTGGGGTAACTGAAGCTTTCTTT; CDR3 protein: CAWSVGQGLGVTEAFF; D gene: TRBD1; clone size: NA; J gene: TRBJ1-1; V gene: TRBV30
CDR3 DNA: TGCGCCAGCAGCCAACCCGGGACTGGCCAAGAGACCCAGTACTTC; CDR3 protein: CASSQPGTGQETQYF; D gene: NA; clone size: NA; J gene: TRBJ2-5; V gene: TRBV4-1
CDR3 DNA: TGTGCCAGCAGTCCCGTCCGGGGGACCTACGAGCAGTACTTC; CDR3 protein: CASSPVRGTYEQYF; D gene: NA; clone size: NA; J gene: TRBJ2-7; V gene: TRBV28
CDR3 DNA: TGTGCCAGCAGCTCCCAGGGGGCCTATGGCTACACCTTC; CDR3 protein: CASSSQGAYGYTF; D gene: TRBD1; clone size: once; J gene: TRBJ1-2; V gene: TRBV13
CDR3 DNA: TGTGCCAGCAGCCATCAAGGCGGGACCGGGGAGCTGTTTTTT; CDR3 protein: CASSHQGGTGELFF; D gene: NA; clone size: NA; J gene: TRBJ2-2; V gene: TRBV3-1/TRBV3-2
CDR3 DNA: TGTGCCAGCAACCTGGCGGGGGGGCAAGATACGCAGTATTTT; CDR3 protein: CASNLAGGQDTQYF; D gene: TRBD2; clone size: NA; J gene: TRBJ2-3; V gene: TRBV2
CDR3 DNA: TGTGCCAGCAGTCTGAAGGGGCTGCAATGGGCTTTCTTT; CDR3 protein: CASSLKGLQWAFF; D gene: NA; clone size: NA; J gene: TRBJ1-1; V gene: TRBV28
CDR3 DNA: TGTGCCAGCAGCGACGTCGGCGGTGAAGCTTTCTTT; CDR3 protein: CASSDVGGEAFF; D gene: NA; clone size: NA; J gene: TRBJ1-1; V gene: TRBV7-9
CDR3 DNA: TGCGCCAGCAGCTTGGGATTGGGGCAGGGGGGATACGAGCAGTACTTC; CDR3 protein: CASSLGLGQGGYEQYF; D gene: NA; clone size: NA; J gene: TRBJ2-7; V gene: TRBV5-1